The clone carrying this T cell receptor (beta chain) was observed a single time. The sample is drawn from a study of blood T cell repertoires in COVID-19. At the level of the study: Sources were T cells, B-cell-depleted T cells, or PBMCs; the material itself was cDNA or gDNA.

The CDR3 extends over 15 amino acids. Germline V lookup: CDR1 WNHNN, CDR2 SYGVQD (reference sequence). The junction had 6 bases not matched to a gene; V was cut back by 6 bases and J by 1 base. Generated by immunoSEQ multiplex PCR, the TCRdb table keeps only in-frame clones and is missing some. Of 200,000 or so clones in the sample, about four fifths were seen once. The chain has TRBV10-1 and TRBJ2-3; TRBD2 agrees at 8 bases. Sequencing was carried out using PBMCs or T cells enriched from blood (not recorded which). This receptor was taken from a man aged 35 to 55 who had recovered from COVID-19. The CDR3 bases are TGCGCCAGCAGACTGTATAGCGGGGGCACAGATACGCAGTATTTT. It yields the protein CASRLYSGGTDTQYF.